What follows are 30 T cell receptor beta chains derived from one specimen sequenced in a study of chemoradiotherapy in HPV16-positive cancers. Only in-frame clones appear in the TCRdb table, and some are missing; sequencing was by immunoSEQ multiplex PCR. Among around 7,400 clones listed, about 74% were seen once. Material: tumor tissue, obtained from a patient who underwent chemoradiotherapy. These receptors originate from a human donor with HPV-associated anogenital cancer.

This chain connects TRBV2 to TRBJ2-6; D is uncertain. Germline V lookup: CDR1 SNHLY, CDR2 FYNNEI. Trimming shortened V by 3 bases and J by 5 bases, and 20 bases separated the two germline ends. The CDR3 loop spans 18 amino acids. The DNA for the CDR3 is TGTGCCAGCAGTGACGGCTCACCGATACAAAGTCGGGCCAACGTCCTGACTTTC. It specifies CASSDGSPIQSRANVLTF.

The genes are TRBV19 and TRBJ1-5; D perhaps matches TRBD1 (6 bases). The CDR3 spans 14 residues. CDR1 is LNHDA, CDR2 SQIVND, per germline (reference sequence). V dropped 3 bases and J dropped 5 bases, with 11 bases sitting between them. This chain's CDR3 is CASSIVGGYQPQHF. For the CDR3, the DNA is TGTGCCAGTAGTATTGTAGGGGGTTATCAGCCCCAGCATTTT.

The chain uses TRBV11-2 and TRBJ2-5; 7 nucleotides match TRBD1. The V and J ends lost 1 base and 2 bases, in that order; junction bases with no gene match: 4. The CDR3 sequence is 15 residues long. Germline loops: CDR1 SGHAT, CDR2 FQNNGV. The CDR3 sequence: CASSLAGQKQETQYF. The CDR3 DNA is TGTGCCAGCAGCTTAGCGGGACAGAAGCAAGAGACCCAGTACTTC.

The chain has TRBV6-5 and TRBJ1-6; D unclear. V lost 4 bases and J lost 14, with 18 bases in between. The CDR3 extends over 14 amino acids. Per germline, CDR1 MNHEY and CDR2 SVGAGI. The DNA of the CDR3 is TGTGCCAGCAGTTCAGCGAAGGGAATTGGATCCCTCCACTTT. It specifies CASSSAKGIGSLHF.

The CDR3 DNA reads TGTGCCAGCAGCGTAGATCTGGGGGGGCCCTACGAGCAGTACTTC. This encodes CASSVDLGGPYEQYF. The chain employs TRBV9 and TRBJ2-7, with D possibly being TRBD2 (7 bases). V shed 0 bases and J shed 2 bases, with 12 bases lying between them. CDR1 and CDR2 (germline): SGDLS, YYNGEE. The CDR3 consists of 15 residues.

The V and J genes are TRBV4-1 and TRBJ1-6, with D unresolved. CDR3 length equals 14 residues. Trimming left V 1 base short and J 6 bases short, with 7 bases between. Looked up from germline, CDR1 is MGHRA and CDR2 is YSYEKL. The CDR3 nucleotides are TGCGCCAGCAGCCAAGGAGGGAGTAATTCACCCCTCCACTTT. It specifies CASSQGGSNSPLHF.

The chain uses TRBV5-1 and TRBJ2-5; a possible D gene is TRBD2 (6 bases). Per germline, CDR1 SGHRS and CDR2 YFSETQ. Trimming took 2 bases from V and 0 from J, leaving 14 bases between them. The CDR3 length is 16 residues. The CDR3 bases are TGCGCCAGCAGCTTTAATGGGGGGAACTACCAAGAGACCCAGTACTTC. The encoded protein is CASSFNGGNYQETQYF.

V gene TRBV7-9 combines with J gene TRBJ1-1, with TRBD1 matching over 9 bases. The CDR3 sequence is 15 residues long. CDR1 is SEHNR, CDR2 FQNEAQ, per germline (reference sequence). V was clipped by 5 bases and J by 4 bases; unmatched bases: 8. The CDR3 is CASSPYRGPVTEAFF. In DNA, the CDR3 is TGTGCCAGCAGCCCTTACAGGGGGCCGGTCACTGAAGCTTTCTTT.

V usage is TRBV5-1 and J usage is TRBJ2-6, with D uncertain. CDR3 length equals 15 residues. The V and J ends lost 0 bases and 2 bases respectively, with 6 bases between them. From germline, CDR1 is SGHRS and CDR2 YFSETQ. The CDR3 loop reads CASSLAVTGANVLTF. CDR3 coding DNA: TGCGCCAGCAGCTTGGCTGTGACTGGGGCCAACGTCCTGACTTTC.

This clone was seen a few times. The genes are TRBV2 and TRBJ2-2, with TRBD1 matching over 8 bases. Germline V gene sequence: CDR1 SNHLY, CDR2 FYNNEI. CDR3 size: 14 residues. Germline trimming cut 3 bases from V and 5 bases from J; bases unmatched to any gene: 2. The CDR3 loop is CASSDRGRTGELFF. The CDR3 DNA follows: TGTGCCAGCAGTGACAGGGGGCGTACCGGGGAGCTGTTTTTT.

V gene TRBV13 combines with J gene TRBJ1-5; D gene ambiguous. This CDR3 region has 15 residues. Between the trimmed V and J ends, which lost 0 bases and 0 bases, there was a span of 6 bases. Per the germline V gene, CDR1 is PRHDT and CDR2 is FYEKMQ (reference sequence). DNA for the CDR3: TGTGCCAGCAGCTTAGGACAGATTAGCAATCAGCCCCAGCATTTT. Its protein is CASSLGQISNQPQHF.

The chain combines TRBV29-1 with TRBJ1-2; D is possibly TRBD1 (6 bases). V gave up 3 bases and J gave up 6 bases, with 17 bases separating them. CDR1 and CDR2 (germline): SQVTM, ANQGSEA. The length of the CDR3 is 14 residues. CDR3 amino acids: CSVEEPARGDGYTF. CDR3 nucleotide sequence: TGCAGCGTTGAGGAGCCCGCAAGGGGGGATGGCTACACCTTC.

J is TRBJ2-7 and V is TRBV19; 9 bases are a match to TRBD1. CDR3 length: 14 amino acids. Germline CDR1 LNHDA, CDR2 SQIVND (reference sequence). V lost 6 bases to trimming and J lost 4 bases; unmatched junction nucleotides: 7. The CDR3 reads CASSHRDRVYEQYF. The CDR3 DNA reads TGTGCCAGTAGCCACCGGGACAGGGTTTACGAGCAGTACTTC.

This clone occurred once. This sequence joins TRBV7-9 and TRBJ2-7; the D gene is possibly TRBD2 (6 bases). This CDR3 is built from 16 residues. Per germline, CDR1 SEHNR and CDR2 FQNEAQ (reference sequence). Trimming removed 4 bases at V and 3 bases at J, with 19 bases between. CDR3 protein: CASSSPGGATFYEQYF. Written as DNA, the CDR3 is TGTGCCAGCAGCTCCCCTGGCGGGGCGACCTTCTACGAGCAGTACTTC. Full variable domain (rest looked up from reference TRBV7-9 and TRBJ2-7): DTGVSQNPRHKITKRGQNVTFRCDPISEHNRLYWYRQTLGQGPEFLTYFQNEAQLEKSRLLSDRFSAERPKGSFSTLEIQRTEQGDSAMYLCASSSPGGATFYEQYFGPGTRLTVT.

The rearrangement links TRBV7-9 to TRBJ1-1; D might be TRBD1 (6 bases). The germline V and J ends were trimmed by 5 bases and 0 bases, with 10 bases remaining between them. Germline V gives CDR1 SEHNR, CDR2 FQNEAQ (reference sequence). CDR3 length equals 14 residues. As DNA, the CDR3 is TGTGCCAGCAGCAGGGGGGATTTGAACACTGAAGCTTTCTTT. This sequence encodes CASSRGDLNTEAFF.

This chain connects TRBV6-6 to TRBJ1-3; no firm D call. V lost 6 bases and J lost 7, with 13 bases in between. The CDR3 spans 13 residues. The germline V gene encodes CDR1 MNHNY and CDR2 SVGAGI (reference sequence). This CDR3 reads CASRQWGGNTIYF. CDR3 coding DNA: TGTGCCAGCAGACAATGGGGAGGGAACACCATATATTTT.

To note about this clone: Other DNA sequences in this sample translate to the same CDR3. The V call is TRBV5-1, the J call TRBJ2-2; 8 bases map to TRBD2. CDR3 length equals 15 residues. From germline, CDR1 is SGHRS and CDR2 YFSETQ. Trimming cost V 5 bases and J 2 bases; bases outside gene matches: 5. CDR3 DNA: TGCGCCAGCAGTCTCGCGGGGGGTAACACCGGGGAGCTGTTTTTT. It is translated as CASSLAGGNTGELFF.

This clone appeared once. The chain joins TRBV5-1 to TRBJ2-7, with D perhaps TRBD1 or TRBD2 (5 bases each). V was clipped by 0 bases and J by 3 bases, with 16 bases between them. CDR1 is SGHRS and CDR2 is YFSETQ in the germline V gene. CDR3 length equals 16 residues. The CDR3 is CASSLGSGRAGYEQYF. In nucleotides, the CDR3 is TGCGCCAGCAGCTTGGGTTCTGGCAGGGCGGGCTACGAGCAGTACTTC.

This chain joins TRBV19 and TRBJ2-3; TRBD1 might be the D (6 bases). The CDR3 has 15 residues. V was trimmed by 2 bases and J by 2 bases, leaving 11 bases between them. The germline gives CDR1 LNHDA, CDR2 SQIVND (reference sequence). In DNA, the CDR3 is TGTGCCAGTAGTATAACGGGACACTACACAGATACGCAGTATTTT. Residues: CASSITGHYTDTQYF.

V gene TRBV2 combines with J gene TRBJ1-5; TRBD1 might be the D (6 bases). Germline assignment: CDR1 SNHLY and CDR2 FYNNEI. V was clipped by 6 bases and J by 2 bases, with 14 bases between them. This CDR3 has 15 residues. CDR3 DNA: TGTGCCAGCAGCTGGACAGTGGGGGGCAATCAGCCCCAGCATTTT. Its protein product is CASSWTVGGNQPQHF.

The chain carries TRBV5-6 and TRBJ1-2, with TRBD1 matching over 9 bases. Trimming at V came to 0 bases and at J to 4 bases, leaving 7 bases not matched to a gene. Germline values: CDR1 SGHDT, CDR2 YYEEEE. The CDR3 covers 16 residues. The CDR3 region is CASSLEQGALGYGYTF. The DNA of the CDR3 is TGTGCCAGCAGCTTGGAACAGGGGGCACTCGGCTATGGCTACACCTTC.

By sample share, this clone is large (0.1 to 1%). The chain combines TRBV10-3 with TRBJ2-5, with D possibly matching TRBD2 (7 bases). Germline CDR1 reads ENHRY; CDR2 reads SYGVKD. This CDR3 is 14 amino acids long. V was clipped by 10 bases and J by 2 bases, with 17 bases between them. The CDR3 coding sequence is TGTGCCACCTATCGGGGGGCGCCGCAAGAGACCCAGTACTTC. Translated, it gives CATYRGAPQETQYF.

This rearrangement joins TRBV18 to TRBJ2-5, with unresolved D. Germline V gene data show CDR1 as KGHSH and CDR2 as LQKENI. V gave up 4 bases and J gave up 4 bases, with 7 bases separating them. This CDR3 has 12 residues. CDR3 DNA sequence: TGTGCCAGCTCACAAAGTTTAGAGACCCAGTACTTC. Its translation is CASSQSLETQYF.

The J gene is TRBJ2-1, the V gene TRBV14; unclear D gene. Looked up from germline, CDR1 is SGHDN and CDR2 is FVKESK. Trimming took off 0 bases at V and 0 bases at J, with 9 bases between the two ends. The CDR3 runs to 16 residues. The CDR3 DNA follows: TGTGCCAGCAGCCAAGACGAGGAATTCTCCTACAATGAGCAGTTCTTC. Translating it yields CASSQDEEFSYNEQFF.

The chain employs TRBV5-1 and TRBJ2-2; 8 nucleotides agree with TRBD2. Trimming cost V 4 bases and J 2 bases; bases outside gene matches: 13. The germline CDR1 and CDR2 sequences are SGHRS and YFSETQ. This CDR3 has 18 amino acids. The CDR3 spells CASSRGGRLTSNTGELFF. The CDR3 region has the DNA TGCGCCAGCAGCCGGGGGGGGCGGCTGACAAGCAACACCGGGGAGCTGTTTTTT.

The chain is built from TRBV9 and TRBJ2-5; the D is unclear. Germline CDR1 SGDLS, CDR2 YYNGEE. Trimming stripped 4 bases from V and 5 bases from J, with 18 bases between. The CDR3 totals 15 residues. CDR3 sequence reads: CASSIEGPLGETQYF. The CDR3 coding sequence is TGTGCCAGCAGCATAGAAGGACCCCTCGGTGAGACCCAGTACTTC.

CDR3 sequence reads: CASGDSSGNTIYF. DNA for the CDR3: TGTGCTAGTGGGGACAGCTCTGGAAACACCATATATTTT. This chain links TRBV12-5 with TRBJ1-3; weak D call: TRBD1 (6 bases). The CDR3 runs to 13 residues. Trimming stripped 6 bases from V and 0 bases from J, with 6 bases between. Germline lookup yields CDR1 LGHNT and CDR2 FRNRAP.

This chain uses TRBV6-1 with TRBJ1-2; TRBD1 matches 9 bases. The CDR3 covers 14 residues. From germline, CDR1 is MNHNS and CDR2 SASEGT. V lost 1 base and J lost 7; bases outside the gene matches: 4. This CDR3 reads CASSEEGTGFGYTF. The CDR3 region has the DNA TGTGCCAGCAGTGAAGAGGGGACAGGGTTTGGCTACACCTTC.

This chain uses TRBV7-3 with TRBJ2-1; the match to TRBD2 covers 8 bases. J gave up 0 bases and V 5 bases, and 9 bases lay outside the gene matches. The CDR3 loop spans 17 amino acids. Germline values: CDR1 SGHTA, CDR2 FQGTGA. In DNA, the CDR3 is TGTGCCAGCAGCCTGTTAGCGGGGAAGAGCTCCTACAATGAGCAGTTCTTC. Encoded protein: CASSLLAGKSSYNEQFF.

This clone has just one count. The chain has TRBV6-4 and TRBJ2-5; possibly TRBD2 for D (6 bases). Trimming stripped 8 bases from V and 5 bases from J, with 27 bases between. CDR3 length: 17 residues. CDR1 is MRHNA and CDR2 is SNTAGT in the germline V gene. The CDR3 DNA sequence: TGTGCCAGCGGAGGGAATAGCGGCCCACCCGAAGGGGAGACCCAGTACTTC. Translating it yields CASGGNSGPPEGETQYF.